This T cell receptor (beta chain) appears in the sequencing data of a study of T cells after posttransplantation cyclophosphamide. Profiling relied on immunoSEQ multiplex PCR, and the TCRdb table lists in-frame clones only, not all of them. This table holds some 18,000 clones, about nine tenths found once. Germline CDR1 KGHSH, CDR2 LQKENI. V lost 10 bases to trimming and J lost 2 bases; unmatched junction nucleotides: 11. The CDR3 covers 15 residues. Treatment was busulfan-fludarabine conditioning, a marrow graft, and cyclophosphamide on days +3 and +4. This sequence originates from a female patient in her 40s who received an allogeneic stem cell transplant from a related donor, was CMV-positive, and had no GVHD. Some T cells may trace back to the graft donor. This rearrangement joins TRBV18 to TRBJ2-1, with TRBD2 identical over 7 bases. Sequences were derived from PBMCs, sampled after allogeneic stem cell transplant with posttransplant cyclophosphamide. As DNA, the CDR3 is TGTGCCACTTCAGGTGAAGGGAGGGCCTACAATGAGCAGTTCTTC. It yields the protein CATSGEGRAYNEQFF.